The TCR beta chain described here comes from a study of OX40 agonist ivuxolimab in advanced cancers. Study in general: A diagnosis of hepatocellular carcinoma, melanoma, renal cell or head and neck cancer was present in dose-escalation patients.

Findings and caveats of the study: Compared with CD4+, CD8+ T cells on average had more expanded clones. By week 6 at 0.1 to 3.0 mg/kg, blood CD4+ and CD8+ T cells had expanded clonally. Part of the nonresponder group also had normalized T-cell clonal expansion that was low.

Sequencing was performed with immunoSEQ multiplex PCR; in TCRdb, only in-frame clones are kept and a portion is missing. The sample shows tens of thousands of clones, roughly 90% of them seen only once. On this clone itself: What it binds is unknown.

CDR1 and CDR2 (germline): LGHNA, YSLEER. J gave up 2 bases and V 2 bases, and 4 bases lay outside the gene matches. The CDR3 spans 15 residues. The clonotype originates from an adult with an advanced solid tumor such as melanoma, head and neck, liver or kidney cancer. Sequenced here: CD4+ or CD8+ T cells sorted from blood, sampled in a trial of the OX40 agonist ivuxolimab. The V and J genes are TRBV4-3 and TRBJ2-5; 8 positions agree with TRBD1. CDR3 loop: CASSQYRDRQETQYF. CDR3 DNA: TGCGCCAGCAGCCAATACCGGGACAGGCAAGAGACCCAGTACTTC.